This T cell receptor (beta chain) emerged from a study of blood T cell repertoires in COVID-19. Across the whole study: Whether acute or convalescent, the COVID-19 samples came from the United States, Italy and Spain. PBMCs, B-cell-depleted T cells, or T cells were the source of the cDNA or gDNA that made up the material.

Trimming cost V 6 bases and J 6 bases, with 14 bases left between them. CDR3 length equals 13 residues. Authors' analysis steps: The authors estimated nucleated cell counts from reference gene primer amplification. Sequenced by immunoSEQ multiplex PCR; TCRdb stores in-frame clones only, minus some. V and J calls and clone size are given by that table; D and trimming were obtained from the DNA. The table records 100,000 to 150,000 clones, around 80% of them present only once. J is TRBJ1-1 and V is TRBV12-3 or TRBV12-4, with a possible D match to TRBD1 (6 bases). Sequenced sample: peripheral blood. This TCR was sampled from a middle-aged man with active or convalescent COVID-19. CDR3 bases: TGTGCCAGCAGACCACAGGGATTTTCTGAAGCTTTCTTT. This sequence encodes CASRPQGFSEAFF.